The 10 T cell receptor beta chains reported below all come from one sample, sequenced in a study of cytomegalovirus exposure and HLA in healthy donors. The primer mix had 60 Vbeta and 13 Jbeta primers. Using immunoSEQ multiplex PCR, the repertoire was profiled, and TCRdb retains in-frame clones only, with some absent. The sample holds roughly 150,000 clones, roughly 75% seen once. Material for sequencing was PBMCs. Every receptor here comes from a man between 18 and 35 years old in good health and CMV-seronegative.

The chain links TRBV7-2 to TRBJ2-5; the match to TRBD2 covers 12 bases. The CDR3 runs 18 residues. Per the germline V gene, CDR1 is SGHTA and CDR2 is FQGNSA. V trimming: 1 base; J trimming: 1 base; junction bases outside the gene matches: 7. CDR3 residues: CASSLVTSGRQSQETQYF. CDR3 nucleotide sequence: TGTGCCAGCAGCTTAGTTACTAGCGGGAGGCAGTCCCAAGAGACCCAGTACTTC.

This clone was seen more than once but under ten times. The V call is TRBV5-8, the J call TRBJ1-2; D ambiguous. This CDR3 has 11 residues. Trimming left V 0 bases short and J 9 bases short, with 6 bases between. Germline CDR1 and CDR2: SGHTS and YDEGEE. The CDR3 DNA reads TGTGCCAGCAGCTTGGATCTTAGCTACACCTTC. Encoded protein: CASSLDLSYTF.

CDR3 protein: CASSEGRGRPDTQYF. The CDR3 DNA follows: TGTGCCAGCAGTGAAGGGAGGGGGCGCCCAGATACGCAGTATTTT. The rearrangement uses TRBV2 and TRBJ2-3; D might be TRBD1 (7 bases). V lost 1 base and J lost 4, with 12 bases in between. Looked up from germline, CDR1 is SNHLY and CDR2 is FYNNEI. CDR3 length equals 15 residues.

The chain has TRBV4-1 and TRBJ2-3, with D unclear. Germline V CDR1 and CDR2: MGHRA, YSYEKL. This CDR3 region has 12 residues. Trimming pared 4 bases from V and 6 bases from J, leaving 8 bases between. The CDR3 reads CASSPSGDTQYF. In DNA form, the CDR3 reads TGCGCCAGCAGCCCTAGTGGGGATACGCAGTATTTT.

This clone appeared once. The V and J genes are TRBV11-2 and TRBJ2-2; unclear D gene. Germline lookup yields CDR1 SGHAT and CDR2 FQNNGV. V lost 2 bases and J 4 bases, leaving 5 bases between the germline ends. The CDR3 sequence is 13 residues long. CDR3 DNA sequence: TGTGCCAGCAGCTTACTATTCACCGGGGAGCTGTTTTTT. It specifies CASSLLFTGELFF.

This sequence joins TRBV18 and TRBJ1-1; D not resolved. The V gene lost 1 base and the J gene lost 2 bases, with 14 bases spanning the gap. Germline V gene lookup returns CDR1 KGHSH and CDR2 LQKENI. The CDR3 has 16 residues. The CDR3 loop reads CASSPLREPLNTEAFF. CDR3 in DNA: TGTGCCAGCTCACCACTACGGGAACCCCTTAACACTGAAGCTTTCTTT.

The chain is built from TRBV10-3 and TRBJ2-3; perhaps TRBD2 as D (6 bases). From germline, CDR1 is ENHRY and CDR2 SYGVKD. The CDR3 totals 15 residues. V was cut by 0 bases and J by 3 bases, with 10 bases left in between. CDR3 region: CAISESGGPTDTQYF. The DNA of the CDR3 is TGTGCCATCAGTGAGTCCGGGGGTCCGACAGATACGCAGTATTTT.

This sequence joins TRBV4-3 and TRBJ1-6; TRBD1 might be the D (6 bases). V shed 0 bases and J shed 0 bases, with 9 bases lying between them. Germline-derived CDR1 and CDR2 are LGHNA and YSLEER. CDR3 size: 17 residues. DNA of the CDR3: TGCGCCAGCAGCCAAGATGACAGGAGCTCCTATAATTCACCCCTCCACTTT. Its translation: CASSQDDRSSYNSPLHF.

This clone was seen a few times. CDR3 sequence: CASRRAGGFTRENIQYF. CDR3 nucleotides: TGTGCCAGCAGACGAGCAGGGGGATTTACTAGGGAAAACATTCAGTACTTC. The chain employs TRBV28 and TRBJ2-4; 7 nucleotides line up with TRBD1. Germline lookup yields CDR1 MDHEN and CDR2 SYDVKM. The CDR3 spans 17 residues. V lost 6 bases to trimming and J lost 5 bases; unmatched junction nucleotides: 16.

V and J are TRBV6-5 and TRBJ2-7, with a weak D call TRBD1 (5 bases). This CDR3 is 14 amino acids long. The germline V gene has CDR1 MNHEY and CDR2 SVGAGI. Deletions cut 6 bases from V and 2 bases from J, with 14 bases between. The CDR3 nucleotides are TGTGCCAGCAGGGTACTCGACAGCGCCTACGAGCAGTACTTC. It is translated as CASRVLDSAYEQYF.